These 27 T cell receptor beta chains share one sample of origin, sequenced in a study of radiation and T cells in renal cell carcinoma. Time point of the sample: blood 2 weeks post-SBRT. The sample's treatment: 15 Gy SBRT to primary tumor, nephrectomy 4 weeks later. Some clones are missing from TCRdb's copy, which holds only in-frame ones; the method was immunoSEQ multiplex PCR. The repertoire holds 160,000 or so clones, roughly 86% seen once, with approximately 12% in the top ten. The specimen was blood, collected from a patient whose treatment included radiotherapy and nephrectomy. The origin of the receptors is a woman aged 45-65 years with renal cell carcinoma.

This clone is a singleton in its sample. V gene TRBV6-6 combines with J gene TRBJ1-2; D might be TRBD1 (6 bases). From germline, CDR1 is MNHNY and CDR2 SVGAGI (reference sequence). V gave up 8 bases and J gave up 0 bases, with 16 bases separating them. The CDR3 covers 15 residues. CDR3 in amino acids: CASGHSGAANYGYTF. CDR3 coding DNA: TGTGCCAGCGGACACTCAGGGGCAGCTAACTATGGCTACACCTTC.

The chain is built from TRBV19 and TRBJ1-6, with D uncertain. The CDR3 consists of 15 residues. In germline, CDR1 is LNHDA, CDR2 SQIVND (reference sequence). V lost 2 bases to trimming and J lost 2 bases, with 7 bases between them. The CDR3 region is CASSILVTYNSPLHF. In DNA form, the CDR3 reads TGTGCCAGTAGTATACTTGTCACCTATAATTCACCCCTCCACTTT.

The DNA of the CDR3 is TGTGCCAGCAACATGGGGCTACAAAACTATGGCTACACCTTC. Its translation is CASNMGLQNYGYTF. The V gene is TRBV6-5, the J gene TRBJ1-2, with D perhaps matching TRBD1 (5 bases). This CDR3 region has 14 residues. From germline, CDR1 is MNHEY and CDR2 SVGAGI. Trimming left V 7 bases short and J 2 bases short, with 14 bases between.

The rearrangement uses TRBV15 and TRBJ2-1, with 8 bases that match TRBD2. The CDR3 consists of 18 residues. The V segment lost 4 bases and the J segment 0 bases; nucleotides outside the gene matches: 11. Germline V gives CDR1 LNHNV, CDR2 YYDKDF (reference sequence). CDR3 sequence: CATSTSLPGGTSYNEQFF. DNA for the CDR3: TGTGCCACCAGCACCTCCCTTCCGGGGGGGACCTCCTACAATGAGCAGTTCTTC.

V and J are TRBV6-5 and TRBJ1-5; D not resolved. This CDR3 comprises 14 residues. The V and J ends lost 7 bases and 6 bases respectively, with 16 bases between them. Germline V gene lookup returns CDR1 MNHEY and CDR2 SVGAGI. CDR3 DNA: TGTGCCAGCACCACGGGAGGGCAAGGTCAGCCCCAGCATTTT. It translates to CASTTGGQGQPQHF.

The chain is built from TRBV5-1 and TRBJ1-1; TRBD1 might be the D (5 bases). The CDR3 runs 15 residues. V lost 4 bases to trimming and J lost 2 bases, with 15 bases between them. The germline V gene has CDR1 SGHRS and CDR2 YFSETQ. The CDR3 sequence is CASSAYTTGNTEAFF. As DNA, the CDR3 is TGCGCCAGCAGCGCTTACACAACAGGTAACACTGAAGCTTTCTTT.

The chain couples TRBV6-5 to TRBJ2-5, with a tentative D call TRBD2 (7 bases). The V gene's germline CDR1 is MNHEY and CDR2 SVGAGI. The germline V and J ends were trimmed by 5 bases and 5 bases, with 12 bases remaining between them. The CDR3 loop spans 13 amino acids. This CDR3 reads CASSKAGAETQYF. CDR3 DNA: TGTGCCAGCAGTAAGGCGGGGGCGGAGACCCAGTACTTC.

CDR3 nucleotides: TGCGCCAGCAGCTCCGACTGGAGCGCCCAGTACTTC. It codes for CASSSDWSAQYF. The chain uses TRBV5-1 and TRBJ2-5; D uncertain. The CDR3 totals 12 residues. Per germline, CDR1 SGHRS and CDR2 YFSETQ. Trimming stripped 3 bases from V and 9 bases from J, with 12 bases between.

CDR3: CASSDRIRQPQHF. CDR3 DNA sequence: TGTGCCAGTAGCGACAGGATAAGGCAGCCCCAGCATTTT. The rearrangement joins TRBV19 to TRBJ1-5, with TRBD1 as a possible D gene (6 bases). This CDR3 contains 13 residues. Germline V gene sequence: CDR1 LNHDA, CDR2 SQIVND (reference sequence). V gave up 6 bases and J gave up 7 bases, with 13 bases separating them.

V and J are TRBV5-1 and TRBJ2-2, with 7 nucleotides matching TRBD2. The CDR3 loop spans 15 amino acids. With V trimmed by 0 bases and J by 2 bases, 1 base remained unmatched. Germline CDR1 SGHRS, CDR2 YFSETQ. CDR3 in DNA: TGCGCCAGCAGCTTGGGCGGGGGAAACACCGGGGAGCTGTTTTTT. The encoded protein is CASSLGGGNTGELFF. Variable domain in full (rest from reference TRBV5-1 and TRBJ2-2): KAGVTQTPRYLIKTRGQQVTLSCSPISGHRSVSWYQQTPGQGLQFLFEYFSETQRNKGNFPGRFSGRQFSNSRSEMNVSTLELGDSALYLCASSLGGGNTGELFFGEGSRLTVL.

The chain couples TRBV4-1 to TRBJ1-2, with D perhaps TRBD1 (6 bases). The ends were cut back, 0 bases at V and 1 base at J, with 15 bases in the middle. CDR3 length equals 17 residues. From germline, CDR1 is MGHRA and CDR2 YSYEKL. The CDR3 loop is CASSQDPPGVRNYGYTF. The CDR3 coding sequence is TGCGCCAGCAGCCAAGATCCGCCAGGGGTTCGTAACTATGGCTACACCTTC.

The CDR3 loop is CASILDGATGNGYTF. The CDR3 DNA follows: TGTGCCAGCATCCTGGATGGGGCCACGGGAAATGGCTACACCTTC. The chain joins TRBV2 to TRBJ1-2; D perhaps matches TRBD1 (5 bases). The CDR3 is 15 amino acids. The ends were cut back, 7 bases at V and 6 bases at J, with 21 bases in the middle. Germline V gene sequence: CDR1 SNHLY, CDR2 FYNNEI.

The CDR3 region has the DNA TGTGCCAGCAGCTTACTAGTAGAGACCCAGTACTTC. Amino acids: CASSLLVETQYF. The chain is built from TRBV11-2 and TRBJ2-5; D is uncertain. V was cut by 2 bases and J by 4 bases, with 5 bases left in between. The CDR3 extends over 12 amino acids. Germline V gene sequence: CDR1 SGHAT, CDR2 FQNNGV.

V and J are TRBV5-4 and TRBJ2-5; D tentatively fits TRBD1 or TRBD2 (5 bases each). The germline V and J ends were trimmed by 4 bases and 4 bases, with 14 bases remaining between them. Germline CDR1 and CDR2: SGHNT and YYREEE (reference sequence). The CDR3 loop spans 14 amino acids. DNA of the CDR3: TGTGCCAGCAGCAAGGGACCTGTACCAGAGACCCAGTACTTC. The encoded protein is CASSKGPVPETQYF.

The chain couples TRBV6-1 to TRBJ2-7; D is unresolved. The V gene lost 2 bases and the J gene lost 3 bases, with 5 bases spanning the gap. The germline V gene encodes CDR1 MNHNS and CDR2 SASEGT. The CDR3 is 12 residues long. DNA of the CDR3: TGTGCCAGCAGTGAAACTGGCTACGAGCAGTACTTC. Protein: CASSETGYEQYF.

The chain is built from TRBV10-3 and TRBJ1-2; no reliable D call. CDR3 length: 12 amino acids. Trimming took 6 bases from V and 0 from J, leaving 5 bases between them. In germline, CDR1 is ENHRY, CDR2 SYGVKD. The CDR3 DNA follows: TGTGCCATCAGGACATCTAACTATGGCTACACCTTC. Protein: CAIRTSNYGYTF.

This clone has more than one count but fewer than ten. The rearrangement joins TRBV6-1 to TRBJ1-6, with D perhaps TRBD1 (5 bases). The V and J ends lost 4 bases and 9 bases respectively, with 19 bases between them. CDR1 MNHNS and CDR2 SASEGT come from the germline V gene. This CDR3 spans 16 amino acids. CDR3 coding DNA: TGTGCCAGCAGTGGCATTGGACCGGGGCTCGGTTCACCCCTCCACTTT. It translates to CASSGIGPGLGSPLHF.

Worth noting for this clone: A junction end diverges from the germline sequence, so it may reflect a read error. The chain couples TRBV7-7 to TRBJ1-5, with D unclear. Germline values: CDR1 SSHAT, CDR2 FNYEAQ (reference sequence). CDR3 length equals 15 residues. The chain's CDR3 is CASSLDCSTNQPQHF. The DNA of the CDR3 is TGTGCTAGCAGCTTAGACTGCAGTACCAATCAGCCCCAGCATTTT.

The rearrangement uses TRBV9 and TRBJ2-3; no definite D call. The CDR3 loop spans 14 amino acids. Trimming pared 0 bases from V and 1 base from J, leaving 6 bases between. CDR1 and CDR2 from the germline V gene are SGDLS and YYNGEE. This chain's CDR3 is CASSVGSRTDTQYF. For the CDR3, the DNA is TGTGCCAGCAGCGTAGGCTCTCGCACAGATACGCAGTATTTT.

On this clone itself: An end of the junction does not agree with germline; a read error may underlie this. The chain carries TRBV7-7 and TRBJ2-5; D may be TRBD2 (6 bases). The CDR3 loop spans 15 amino acids. In germline, CDR1 is SSHAT, CDR2 FNYEAQ (reference sequence). Written as DNA, the CDR3 is TGTGCTAGCAGCTTAGCGGCGGGCCATCAAGAGACCCAGTACTTC. It translates to CASSLAAGHQETQYF.

The rearrangement joins TRBV15 to TRBJ1-2; the D is unclear. Trimming left V 0 bases short and J 2 bases short, with 10 bases between. The CDR3 length is 15 residues. The germline V gene encodes CDR1 LNHNV and CDR2 YYDKDF (reference sequence). The CDR3 loop reads CATSRDLGVNYGYTF. The CDR3 DNA is TGTGCCACCAGCAGAGATCTTGGAGTGAACTATGGCTACACCTTC.

The genes are TRBV5-4 and TRBJ2-3; possible D gene TRBD2, 5 bases. Germline V CDR1 and CDR2: SGHNT, YYREEE (reference sequence). Trimming shortened V by 0 bases and J by 6 bases, and 11 bases separated the two germline ends. The CDR3 length is 14 residues. In nucleotides, the CDR3 is TGTGCCAGCAGCTTGGCGGGATCTCCCGATACGCAGTATTTT. Its protein product is CASSLAGSPDTQYF.

The chain has TRBV19 and TRBJ2-3, with 11 bases matching TRBD2. J gave up 2 bases and V 5 bases, and 6 bases lay outside the gene matches. Germline lookup yields CDR1 LNHDA and CDR2 SQIVND (reference sequence). The CDR3 extends over 16 amino acids. The CDR3 sequence is CASSRRLAGFTDTQYF. As DNA, the CDR3 is TGTGCCAGTAGTCGGAGACTAGCGGGGTTCACAGATACGCAGTATTTT.

The chain recombines TRBV9 with TRBJ2-7; 7 bases are a match to TRBD1. The CDR3 runs to 14 residues. The germline V gene encodes CDR1 SGDLS and CDR2 YYNGEE. Trimming at V came to 0 bases and at J to 5 bases, leaving 5 bases not matched to a gene. CDR3 nucleotides: TGTGCCAGCAGCGTAGGAGACAGGGCGCACGAGCAGTACTTC. Translated, it gives CASSVGDRAHEQYF.

V usage is TRBV18 and J usage is TRBJ1-1; 8 bases are a match to TRBD1. CDR3 length: 14 residues. The V gene's germline CDR1 is KGHSH and CDR2 LQKENI. With V trimmed by 6 bases and J by 5 bases, 8 bases remained unmatched. This CDR3 reads CASSQDRTGTEAFF. Written as DNA, the CDR3 is TGTGCCAGCTCCCAGGATAGGACAGGGACTGAAGCTTTCTTT.

This chain uses TRBV6-1 with TRBJ1-5; 8 bases are a match to TRBD1. Trimming took 8 bases from V and 4 from J; bases not matched to a gene: 7. Germline CDR1 and CDR2: MNHNS and SASEGT. The CDR3 is made up of 14 amino acids. The CDR3: CASSGTGRNQPQHF. In DNA form, the CDR3 reads TGTGCCAGCTCCGGGACAGGACGGAATCAGCCCCAGCATTTT.

V and J are TRBV5-6 and TRBJ2-7; D unresolved. Trimming removed 0 bases from V and 0 bases from J, with 4 bases in between. This CDR3 is built from 13 residues. CDR1 SGHDT and CDR2 YYEEEE come from the germline V gene. For the CDR3, the DNA is TGTGCCAGCAGCTTGGTGAGCTCCTACGAGCAGTACTTC. Translated: CASSLVSSYEQYF. Complete variable domain (other parts from reference TRBV5-6 and TRBJ2-7): DAGVTQSPTHLIKTRGQQVTLRCSPKSGHDTVSWYQQALGQGPQFIFQYYEEEERQRGNFPDRFSGHQFPNYSSELNVNALLLGDSALYLCASSLVSSYEQYFGPGTRLTVT.